The TCR beta chain under discussion was sequenced for a study of T cells after yellow fever vaccination. Regarding the study as a whole: FACS-sorted repertoires might harbor abundant contaminating clonotypes from the bulk population. Peaking on day 5 versus 15, the secondary response was faster but weaker.

Of note for this clonotype: The antigen remains undetermined.

The TCR cDNA carried a universal primer site and UMIs from 5'RACE template switching. Each CDR3 protein is one row after TCRdb ran MiXCR on the 5' RACE reads. The sample comprises approximately 450,000 distinct CDR3 sequences, around 20% of which are singletons, and 15% to 20% rests with the top ten. The CDR3 runs to 13 residues. The V and J ends lost 5 bases and 6 bases respectively, with 11 bases between them. Per the germline V gene, CDR1 is SNHLY and CDR2 is FYNNEI. Specimen: PBMCs, collected before the yellow fever booster vaccination. The chain uses TRBV2 and TRBJ1-5, with D possibly being TRBD1 (6 bases). The receptor comes from a young man who received the YFV17D yellow fever vaccine. The CDR3 DNA reads as TGTGCCAGCAGTTTCGGACAGTTTCAGCCCCAGCATTTT. Amino acid sequence: CASSFGQFQPQHF.